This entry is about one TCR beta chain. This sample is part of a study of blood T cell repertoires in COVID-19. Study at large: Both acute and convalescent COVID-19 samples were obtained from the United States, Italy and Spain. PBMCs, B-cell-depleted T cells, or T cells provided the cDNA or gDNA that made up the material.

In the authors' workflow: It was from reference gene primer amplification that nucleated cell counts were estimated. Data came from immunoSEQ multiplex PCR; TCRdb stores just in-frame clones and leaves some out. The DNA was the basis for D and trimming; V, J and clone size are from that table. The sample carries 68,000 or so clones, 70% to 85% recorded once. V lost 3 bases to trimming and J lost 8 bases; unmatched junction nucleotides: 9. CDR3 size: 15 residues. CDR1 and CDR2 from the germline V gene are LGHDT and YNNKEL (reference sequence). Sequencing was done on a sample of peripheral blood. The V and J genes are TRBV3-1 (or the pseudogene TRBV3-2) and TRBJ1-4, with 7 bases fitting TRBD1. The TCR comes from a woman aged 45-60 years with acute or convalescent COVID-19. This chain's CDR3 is CASSQADRVGEKLFF. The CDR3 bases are TGTGCCAGCAGCCAGGCAGACAGGGTTGGGGAAAAACTGTTTTTT.